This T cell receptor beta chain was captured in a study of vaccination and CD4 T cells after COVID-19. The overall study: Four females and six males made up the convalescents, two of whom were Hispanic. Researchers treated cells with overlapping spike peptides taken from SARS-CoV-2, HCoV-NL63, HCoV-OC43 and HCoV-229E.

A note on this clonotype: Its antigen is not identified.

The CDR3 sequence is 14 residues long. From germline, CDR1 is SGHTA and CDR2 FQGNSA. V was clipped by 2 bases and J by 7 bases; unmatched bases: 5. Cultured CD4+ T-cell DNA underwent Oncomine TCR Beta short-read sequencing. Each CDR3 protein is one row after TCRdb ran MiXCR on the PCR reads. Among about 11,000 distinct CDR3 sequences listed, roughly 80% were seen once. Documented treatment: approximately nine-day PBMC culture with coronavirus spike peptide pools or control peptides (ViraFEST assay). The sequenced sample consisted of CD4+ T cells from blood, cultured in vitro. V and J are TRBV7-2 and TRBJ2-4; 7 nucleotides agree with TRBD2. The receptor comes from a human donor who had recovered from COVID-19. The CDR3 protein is CASSLKRDMNIQYF. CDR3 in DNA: TGTGCCAGCAGCTTAAAGCGGGATATGAACATTCAGTACTTC.